This T cell receptor beta chain emerged from a study of T cells in Graves' hyperthyroidism and ophthalmopathy. Broader study findings: A 13 V-J model separated ophthalmopathy from stable hyperthyroidism. Clonotypes that were expanded in thyroid above 0.001 mostly appeared in blood too.

CDR3 length equals 15 residues. Germline lookup yields CDR1 GTSNPN and CDR2 SVGIG (reference sequence). Deletions cut 3 bases from V and 0 bases from J, with 12 bases between. Stable Graves' hyperthyroidism meant no ophthalmopathy progression within 18 months. Patients were aged 18 to 65, had disease duration under 2 months, and had newly diagnosed hyperthyroidism. This clonotype appeared many times. The antigen is unknown. The source material, RNA transcripts, was used to amplify TCR beta CDR3 regions. HTBI primers drove first-round RT-PCR of the TCR CDR3. Via MiXCR, TCRdb re-called the multiplex PCR reads, giving one row per CDR3 protein. Altogether about 400,000 distinct CDR3 sequences are present, under 15% being singletons, with the ten largest covering roughly 33%.

V and J are TRBV30 and TRBJ1-3; tentative D call: TRBD1 (6 bases). Specimen: blood. The sequence came from a woman between 25 and 40 years old with Graves' hyperthyroidism. The DNA of the CDR3 is TGTGCCTGGAGGCCCAGGGGTTACTCTGGAAACACCATATATTTT. This gives the protein CAWRPRGYSGNTIYF.